Listed below are T cell receptor beta chains from one sample, sequenced in a study of molecular identifiers for immune sequencing clone quantification. MiXCR, applied by TCRdb to the PCR reads, yields one record per CDR3 protein. Of about 640,000 distinct CDR3 sequences in the sample, 15% to 20% were seen once. What was sequenced was naive CD8+ T cells from blood, with Jurkat cell RNA spiked in. The receptors here all came from a human donor in good health. Some libraries in this study had Jurkat cell RNA spiked in. The CDR3 runs from the conserved cysteine through the conserved F or W. Rows may omit the clone size; those that give it use once, few, many or a size class.

V gene: TRBV5-4; J gene: TRBJ2-2; clone size: few; CDR3 protein: CASLANTGELFF
V gene: TRBV6-2/TRBV6-3; J gene: TRBJ1-1; clone size: many; CDR3 protein: CASSYTYSGTEAFF
V gene: TRBV10-3; J gene: TRBJ2-1; clone size: NA; CDR3 protein: CAISGVGEQFF
V gene: TRBV4-3; J gene: TRBJ1-1; clone size: few; CDR3 protein: CASSRSTGMGTEAFF
V gene: TRBV12-3/TRBV12-4; J gene: TRBJ2-2; clone size: NA; CDR3 protein: CASSGYTGELVF
V gene: TRBV28; J gene: TRBJ1-1; clone size: NA; CDR3 protein: CASSLLEGYRFMNTEAFF
V gene: TRBV6-2/TRBV6-3; J gene: TRBJ2-7; clone size: few; CDR3 protein: CASSYLGANEQYF
V gene: TRBV4-3; J gene: TRBJ2-5; clone size: many; CDR3 protein: CASSQDSTSAGVSQYF
V gene: TRBV28; J gene: TRBJ2-3; clone size: many; CDR3 protein: CASRLLAGGTDTQYF
V gene: TRBV2; J gene: TRBJ2-3; clone size: many; CDR3 protein: CASRVALTDTQYF
V gene: TRBV11-2; J gene: TRBJ2-3; clone size: NA; CDR3 protein: CASTQGARDTDTQYF
V gene: TRBV28; J gene: TRBJ2-7; clone size: many; CDR3 protein: CASSAKTSYEQYF
V gene: TRBV6-2/TRBV6-3; J gene: TRBJ2-3; clone size: many; CDR3 protein: CASSPKGDTQYF
V gene: TRBV28; J gene: TRBJ1-5; clone size: many; CDR3 protein: CASSWGQGQPQHF
V gene: TRBV3-1; J gene: TRBJ1-2; clone size: many; CDR3 protein: CASGTGGAHGYTF
V gene: TRBV7-2; J gene: TRBJ2-1; clone size: many; CDR3 protein: CASSPLGGGGYNEQFF
V gene: TRBV6-2/TRBV6-3; J gene: TRBJ2-5; clone size: many; CDR3 protein: CASSSSWGEKTQYF
V gene: TRBV20-1; J gene: TRBJ2-5; clone size: NA; CDR3 protein: CSAREGGIAETQYF
V gene: TRBV7-9; J gene: TRBJ1-2; clone size: NA; CDR3 protein: CASSPGQGANGYTF
V gene: TRBV5-5; J gene: TRBJ1-3; clone size: NA; CDR3 protein: CASSLDGESSGNTIYF
V gene: TRBV7-9; J gene: TRBJ1-2; clone size: many; CDR3 protein: CASSAGGSGVYGYTF
V gene: TRBV24-1; J gene: TRBJ2-6; clone size: NA; CDR3 protein: CATSDPSPNDRFDSGANVLTF
V gene: TRBV19; J gene: TRBJ2-2; clone size: few; CDR3 protein: CASRRGATGELFF
V gene: TRBV25-1; J gene: TRBJ1-6; clone size: many; CDR3 protein: CASSERESNSPLHF
V gene: TRBV19; J gene: TRBJ2-7; clone size: NA; CDR3 protein: CASSTFGGQGYEQYF
V gene: TRBV6-2/TRBV6-3; J gene: TRBJ2-2; clone size: many; CDR3 protein: CASSLVASGGPITGELFF
V gene: TRBV29-1; J gene: TRBJ2-3; clone size: few; CDR3 protein: CSVDPLLGWADTQYF
V gene: TRBV30; J gene: TRBJ2-7; clone size: many; CDR3 protein: CAWSGVGGYEQYF
V gene: TRBV28; J gene: TRBJ1-5; clone size: many; CDR3 protein: CASSPRQWSNQPQHF
V gene: TRBV29-1; J gene: TRBJ2-7; clone size: many; CDR3 protein: CSVEAVRGPNSYEQYF
V gene: TRBV5-1; J gene: TRBJ2-3; clone size: many; CDR3 protein: CASSLQEGLADTQYF
V gene: TRBV12-3/TRBV12-4; J gene: TRBJ2-5; clone size: NA; CDR3 protein: CASSLTGVGRIQETQYF
V gene: TRBV6-2/TRBV6-3; J gene: TRBJ2-2; clone size: many; CDR3 protein: CASSILVPGLSNTGELFF
V gene: TRBV5-1; J gene: TRBJ2-2; clone size: many; CDR3 protein: CASRYPGAGELFF
V gene: TRBV6-2/TRBV6-3; J gene: TRBJ1-1; clone size: many; CDR3 protein: CASSTSGTGNTEAFF
V gene: TRBV27; J gene: TRBJ2-5; clone size: many; CDR3 protein: CASSLLGPPDQETQYF
V gene: TRBV20-1; J gene: TRBJ1-4; clone size: many; CDR3 protein: CSARDQGINEKLFF
V gene: TRBV3-1; J gene: TRBJ1-4; clone size: few; CDR3 protein: CASSPWLAPNEKLFF
V gene: TRBV15; J gene: TRBJ2-5; clone size: once; CDR3 protein: CATSRGGGWGETRYF